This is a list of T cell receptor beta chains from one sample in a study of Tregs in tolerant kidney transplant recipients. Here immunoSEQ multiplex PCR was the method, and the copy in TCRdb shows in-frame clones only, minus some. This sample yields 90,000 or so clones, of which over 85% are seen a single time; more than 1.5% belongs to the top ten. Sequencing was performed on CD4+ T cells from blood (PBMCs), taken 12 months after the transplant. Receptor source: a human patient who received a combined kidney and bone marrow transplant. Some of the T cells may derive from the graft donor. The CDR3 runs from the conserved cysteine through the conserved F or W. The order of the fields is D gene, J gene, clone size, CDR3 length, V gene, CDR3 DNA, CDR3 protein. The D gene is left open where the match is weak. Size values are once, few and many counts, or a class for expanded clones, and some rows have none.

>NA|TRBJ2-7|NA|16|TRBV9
TGTGCCAGCAGCGTAGGTGCGGGACGTGCATCCTACGAGCAGTACTTC
CASSVGAGRASYEQYF
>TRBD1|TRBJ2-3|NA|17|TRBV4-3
TGCGCCAGCAGCCAAGATCCGCGACAGGGGAGGACAGATACGCAGTATTTT
CASSQDPRQGRTDTQYF
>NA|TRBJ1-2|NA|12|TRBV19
TGTGCCAGTAGCAGAAATAACTATGGCTACACCTTC
CASSRNNYGYTF
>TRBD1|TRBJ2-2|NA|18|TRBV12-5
TGTGCTAGTGGTTTGGTACGGACAGGTCGAGCAGGCACCGGGGAGCTGTTTTTT
CASGLVRTGRAGTGELFF
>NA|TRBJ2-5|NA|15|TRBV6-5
TGTGCCAGCAGTGGGTGGGGGACAGCGGGAGAGACCCAGTACTTC
CASSGWGTAGETQYF
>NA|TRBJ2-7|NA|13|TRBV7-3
TGTGCCAGCAGCTCCTACGCGGGTGGTGAGCAGTACTTC
CASSSYAGGEQYF
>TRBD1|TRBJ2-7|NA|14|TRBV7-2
TGTGCCAGCAGCTTAGTCCGGGACAGGGGCGAGCAGTACTTC
CASSLVRDRGEQYF
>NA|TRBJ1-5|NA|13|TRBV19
TGTGCCAGTAACGGGGGGGGCAATCAGCCCCAGCATTTT
CASNGGGNQPQHF
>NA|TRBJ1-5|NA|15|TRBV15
TGTGCCACCAGCAGAGATCCGGGAGGCAATCAGCCCCAGCATTTT
CATSRDPGGNQPQHF
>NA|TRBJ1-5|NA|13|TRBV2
TGTGCCAGCAGTGGGCCAGATAATCAGCCCCAGCATTTT
CASSGPDNQPQHF
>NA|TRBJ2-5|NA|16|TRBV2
TGTGCCAGCAGTGCCCTTAGGATCCAAGGGGGAGAGACCCAGTACTTC
CASSALRIQGGETQYF
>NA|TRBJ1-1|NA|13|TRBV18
TGTGCCAGCTCACCTTTGACAGTTACTGAAGCTTTCTTT
CASSPLTVTEAFF
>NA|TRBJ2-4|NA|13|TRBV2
TGTGCAAGCAGCAGGGAAGCCAAAAACATTCAGTACTTC
CASSREAKNIQYF
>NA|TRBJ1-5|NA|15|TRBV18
TGTGCCAGCTCACCGGTGACGGAGCCAAATCAGCCCCAGCATTTT
CASSPVTEPNQPQHF
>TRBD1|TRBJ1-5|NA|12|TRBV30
TGTGCCTGGGACAGGGTGGGTCAGCCCCAGCATTTT
CAWDRVGQPQHF
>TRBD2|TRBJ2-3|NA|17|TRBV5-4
TGTGCCAGCAGCTTTGGGACTAGCGGGGGGCACACAGATACGCAGTATTTT
CASSFGTSGGHTDTQYF
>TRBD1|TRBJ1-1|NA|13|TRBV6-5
TGTGCCAGCATTAAAACAGGGGGCACTGAAGCTTTCTTT
CASIKTGGTEAFF
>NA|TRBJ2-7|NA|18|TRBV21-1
TGTGCCAGCAGCTCCCCGGGACTAGCGGGAGGGCCCTGGTACGAGCAGTACTTC
CASSSPGLAGGPWYEQYF
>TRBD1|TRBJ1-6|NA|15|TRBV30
TGTGCCTGGAGTGCAACAGACAGGGTATACTCACCCCTCCACTTT
CAWSATDRVYSPLHF
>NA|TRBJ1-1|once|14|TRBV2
TGTGCCAGCAGACTACAAAGTACGTATGGGGAAGCTTTCTTT
CASRLQSTYGEAFF
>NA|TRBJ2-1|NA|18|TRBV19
TGTGCCAGTAGTATTGGCTGGTTGGGCAGGGGTCCTTACAATGAGCAGTTCTTC
CASSIGWLGRGPYNEQFF
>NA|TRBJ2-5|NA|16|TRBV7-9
TGTGCCAGCAGCTTCCGGGGGGCAGGGCCCCAAGAGACCCAGTACTTC
CASSFRGAGPQETQYF
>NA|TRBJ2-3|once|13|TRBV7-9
TGTGCCAGCAGCTCACTAAATTCAGATACGCAGTATTTT
CASSSLNSDTQYF
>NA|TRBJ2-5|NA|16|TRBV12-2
TGTGCAAGTCGCTTAGGCCTAGCGGGAGACCAAGAGACCCAGTACTTC
CASRLGLAGDQETQYF
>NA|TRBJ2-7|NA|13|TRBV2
TGTGCCAGCAGTCTGACAGAATTGGGGGAGCAGTACTTC
CASSLTELGEQYF
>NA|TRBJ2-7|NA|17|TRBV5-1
TGCGCCAGCAGCTCCACTCCCGGACAGTCAACCTCCTACGAGCAGTACTTC
CASSSTPGQSTSYEQYF
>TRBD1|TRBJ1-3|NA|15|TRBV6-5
TGTGCCAGCAGTCCGACAGGGGGTGTTGGAAACACCATATATTTT
CASSPTGGVGNTIYF
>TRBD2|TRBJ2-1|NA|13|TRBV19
TGTGCCAGTAGTACAGACTCTAGCGGTTCGCAGTTCTTC
CASSTDSSGSQFF
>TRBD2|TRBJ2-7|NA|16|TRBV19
TGTGCCAGTAGTAGCGGGACTAGCGGGGGTCTTCAAGAGCAGTACTTC
CASSSGTSGGLQEQYF
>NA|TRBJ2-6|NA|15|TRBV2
TGTGCCAGCAGTGATCTTATATCTGGGGCCAACGTCCTGACTTTC
CASSDLISGANVLTF
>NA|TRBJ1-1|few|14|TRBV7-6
TGTGCCAGCAGCTTAGAGCGGGTTTCCACTGAAGCTTTCTTT
CASSLERVSTEAFF
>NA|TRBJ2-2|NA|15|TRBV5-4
TGTGCCAGCAGCTTGGGATACGGGAGAACCGGGGAGCTGTTTTTT
CASSLGYGRTGELFF
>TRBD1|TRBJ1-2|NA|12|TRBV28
TGTGCCAGCAGCCGGACAGGGGACGGCTACACCTTC
CASSRTGDGYTF
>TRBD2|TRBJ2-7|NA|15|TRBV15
TGTGCCACCAGCAGCGGACTAGCGGGTCCCTACGAGCAGTACTTC
CATSSGLAGPYEQYF
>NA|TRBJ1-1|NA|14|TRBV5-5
TGTGCCAGCAGCTTGCTAAGTAGAAACACTGAAGCTTTCTTT
CASSLLSRNTEAFF
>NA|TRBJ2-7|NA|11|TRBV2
TGTGCCAGCAGTACTATCTACGAGCAGTACTTC
CASSTIYEQYF
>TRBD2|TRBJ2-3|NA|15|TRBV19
TGTGCCAGTAGCCGACTAGCGGGGGGAATAGATACGCAGTATTTT
CASSRLAGGIDTQYF
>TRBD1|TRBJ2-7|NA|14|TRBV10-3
TGTGCCACCAAAGTACAGGGGATAACCTACGAGCAGTACTTC
CATKVQGITYEQYF
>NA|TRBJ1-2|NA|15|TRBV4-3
TGCGCCAGCAGCCAAGTCGTTATTAGGGGCTATGGCTACACCTTC
CASSQVVIRGYGYTF
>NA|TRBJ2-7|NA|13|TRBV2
TGTGCCAGCAGTGAATGGGGGGTCCCCGAGCAGTACTTC
CASSEWGVPEQYF
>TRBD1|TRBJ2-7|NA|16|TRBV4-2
TGTGCCAGCAGCCAACTGGGACAGGGGCCGATCTACGAGCAGTACTTC
CASSQLGQGPIYEQYF
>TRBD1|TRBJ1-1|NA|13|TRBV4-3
TGCGCCAGCAGCCTAGACAGGGGCACTGAAGCTTTCTTT
CASSLDRGTEAFF
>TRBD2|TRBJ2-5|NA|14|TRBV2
TGTGCCAGCAGTAGGGGACTAGCTGCAGAGACCCAGTACTTC
CASSRGLAAETQYF
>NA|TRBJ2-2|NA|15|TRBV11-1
TGTGCCAGCAGCTTAATGACAGGACCTACCGGGGAGCTGTTTTTT
CASSLMTGPTGELFF
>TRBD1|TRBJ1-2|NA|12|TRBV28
TGTGCCACTTTGACAGGGGGCTATGGCTACACCTTC
CATLTGGYGYTF
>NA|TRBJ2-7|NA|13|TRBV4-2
TGTGCCAGCAGCCTCGACAGAAACTACGAGCAGTACTTC
CASSLDRNYEQYF
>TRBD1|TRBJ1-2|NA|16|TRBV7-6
TGTGCCAGCAGCTTAGCGCAAGGAGGACAGGGGGTAGGCTACACCTTC
CASSLAQGGQGVGYTF
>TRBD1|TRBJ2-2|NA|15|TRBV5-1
TGCGCCAGCAGATACGGACAGGGAAGCACCGGGGAGCTGTTTTTT
CASRYGQGSTGELFF